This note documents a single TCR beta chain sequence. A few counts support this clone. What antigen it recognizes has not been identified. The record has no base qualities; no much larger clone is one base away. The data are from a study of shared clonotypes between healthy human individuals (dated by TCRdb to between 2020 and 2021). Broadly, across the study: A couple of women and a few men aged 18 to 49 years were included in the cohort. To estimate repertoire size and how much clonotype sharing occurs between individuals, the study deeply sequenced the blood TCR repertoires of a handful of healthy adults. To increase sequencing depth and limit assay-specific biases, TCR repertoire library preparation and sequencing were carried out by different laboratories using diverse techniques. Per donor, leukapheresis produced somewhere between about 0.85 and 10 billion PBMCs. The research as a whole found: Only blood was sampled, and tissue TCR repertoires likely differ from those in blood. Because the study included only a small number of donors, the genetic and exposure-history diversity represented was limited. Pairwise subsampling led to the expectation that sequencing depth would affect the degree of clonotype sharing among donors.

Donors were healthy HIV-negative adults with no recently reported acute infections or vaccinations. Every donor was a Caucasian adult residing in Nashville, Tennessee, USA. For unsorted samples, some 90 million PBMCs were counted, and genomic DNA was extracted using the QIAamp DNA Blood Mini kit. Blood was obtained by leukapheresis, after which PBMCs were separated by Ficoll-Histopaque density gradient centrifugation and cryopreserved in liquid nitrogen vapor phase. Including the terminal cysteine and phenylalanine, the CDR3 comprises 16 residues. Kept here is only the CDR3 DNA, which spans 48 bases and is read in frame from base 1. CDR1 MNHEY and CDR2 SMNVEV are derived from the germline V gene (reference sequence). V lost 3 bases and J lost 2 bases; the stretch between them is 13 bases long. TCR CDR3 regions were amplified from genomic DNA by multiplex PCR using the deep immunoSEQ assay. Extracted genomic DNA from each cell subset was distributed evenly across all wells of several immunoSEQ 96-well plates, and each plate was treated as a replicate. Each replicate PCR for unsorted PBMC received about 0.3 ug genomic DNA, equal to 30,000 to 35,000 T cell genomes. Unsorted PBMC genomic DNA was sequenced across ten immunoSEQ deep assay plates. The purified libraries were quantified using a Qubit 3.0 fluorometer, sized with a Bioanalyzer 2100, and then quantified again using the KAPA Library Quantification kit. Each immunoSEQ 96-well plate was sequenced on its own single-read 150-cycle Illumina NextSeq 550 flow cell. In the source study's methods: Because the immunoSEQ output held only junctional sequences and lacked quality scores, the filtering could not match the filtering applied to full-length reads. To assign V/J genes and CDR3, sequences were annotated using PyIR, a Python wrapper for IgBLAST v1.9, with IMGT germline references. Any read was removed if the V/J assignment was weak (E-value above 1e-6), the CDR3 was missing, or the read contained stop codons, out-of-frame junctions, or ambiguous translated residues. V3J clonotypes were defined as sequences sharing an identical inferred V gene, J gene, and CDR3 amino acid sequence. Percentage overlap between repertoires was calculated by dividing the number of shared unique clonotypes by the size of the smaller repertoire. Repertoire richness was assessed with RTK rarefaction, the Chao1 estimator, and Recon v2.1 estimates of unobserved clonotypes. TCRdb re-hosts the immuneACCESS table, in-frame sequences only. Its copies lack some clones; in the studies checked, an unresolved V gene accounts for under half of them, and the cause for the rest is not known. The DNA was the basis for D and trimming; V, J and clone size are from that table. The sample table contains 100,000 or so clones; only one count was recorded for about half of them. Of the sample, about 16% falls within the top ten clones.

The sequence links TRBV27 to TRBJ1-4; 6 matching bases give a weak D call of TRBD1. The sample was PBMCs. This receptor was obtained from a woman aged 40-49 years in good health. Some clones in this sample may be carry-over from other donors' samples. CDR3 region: CASSFRGTHTNEKLFF. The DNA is TGTGCCAGCAGTTTTAGGGGGACCCATACTAATGAAAAACTGTTTTTT.